The 14 T cell receptor beta chains listed next were all sequenced from one sample in a study of blood T cell repertoires in COVID-19. Clones were read by immunoSEQ multiplex PCR, and TCRdb kept only the in-frame ones, dropping some. Among around 250,000 clones listed, approximately 86% were seen once. The sample comprised PBMCs or T cells enriched from blood (not recorded which). The receptor source for this set is a woman aged 50 to 60 who had recovered from COVID-19.

As concerns this clone: The same CDR3 can be traced to other DNA sequences in this sample. The V and J genes are TRBV28 and TRBJ2-3, with 10 bases identical to TRBD2. CDR3 length: 15 amino acids. V lost 5 bases and J lost 4; bases outside the gene matches: 6. Germline assignment: CDR1 MDHEN and CDR2 SYDVKM. The CDR3 loop is CASSPSGRGADTQYF. The CDR3 DNA sequence: TGTGCCAGCAGTCCTAGCGGGAGAGGTGCAGATACGCAGTATTTT.

The chain couples TRBV7-2 to TRBJ2-1; 11 nucleotides agree with TRBD2. The CDR3 totals 18 residues. V was pared by 1 base and J by 0 bases, with 5 bases of the junction left unmatched. CDR1 and CDR2 (germline): SGHTA, FQGNSA. CDR3 nucleotides: TGTGCCAGCAGCTTAGTAGGGACTAGCGGTAGCTCCTACAATGAGCAGTTCTTC. This encodes CASSLVGTSGSSYNEQFF.

This chain connects TRBV30 to TRBJ1-4; D may be TRBD1 (5 bases). CDR1 is GTSNPN, CDR2 SVGIG, per germline (reference sequence). This CDR3 contains 15 residues. V was cut by 0 bases and J by 8 bases, with 16 bases left in between. CDR3: CAWSVSGKQYEKLFF. The DNA of the CDR3 is TGTGCCTGGAGTGTCTCAGGGAAACAGTACGAAAAACTGTTTTTT.

This clone was counted between two and nine times. This chain joins TRBV9 and TRBJ1-3, with D perhaps matching TRBD1 (5 bases). Germline CDR1 reads SGDLS; CDR2 reads YYNGEE. This CDR3 spans 16 amino acids. With 4 bases removed from V and 0 bases from J, the gap between germline ends came to 14 bases. CDR3 DNA sequence: TGTGCCAGCAGCCCTCAACAGGCTTTCTCTGGAAACACCATATATTTT. Translating gives CASSPQQAFSGNTIYF.

Only a few counts were recorded for this clone. V is TRBV7-8 and J is TRBJ2-1; D remains unclear. The CDR3 has 14 amino acids. Deletions cut 1 base from V and 0 bases from J, with 4 bases between. The germline CDR1 and CDR2 sequences are SGHVS and FQNEAQ. Here the CDR3 DNA reads TGTGCCAGCAGCTTAGGGAGCTCCTACAATGAGCAGTTCTTC. This encodes CASSLGSSYNEQFF.

The chain combines TRBV7-9 with TRBJ1-1, with 8 bases fitting TRBD1. This CDR3 spans 13 amino acids. Germline V gives CDR1 SEHNR, CDR2 FQNEAQ (reference sequence). V was clipped by 5 bases and J by 7 bases; unmatched bases: 6. DNA for the CDR3: TGTGCCAGCAGCAGGACAGGGTTAGGTGAAGCTTTCTTT. It yields the protein CASSRTGLGEAFF.

This clone was recorded only once. This chain links TRBV28 with TRBJ2-3; D might be TRBD2 (6 bases). Germline V gene sequence: CDR1 MDHEN, CDR2 SYDVKM. CDR3 length equals 13 residues. The V end lost 10 bases, the J end lost 0 bases, and 11 bases lay between the germline ends. CDR3 in amino acids: CAISSESTDTQYF. Here the CDR3 DNA reads TGTGCCATCTCTAGCGAGAGCACAGATACGCAGTATTTT. Full variable domain (outside the CDR3, taken from reference TRBV28 and TRBJ2-3): DVKVTQSSRYLVKRTGEKVFLECVQDMDHENMFWYRQDPGLGLRLIYFSYDVKMKEKGDIPEGYSVSREKKERFSLILESASTNQTSMYLCAISSESTDTQYFGPGTRLTVL.

This chain connects TRBV28 to TRBJ1-6, with D maybe TRBD1 (6 bases). CDR1 is MDHEN, CDR2 SYDVKM, per germline. This CDR3 region has 14 residues. V lost 6 bases to trimming and J lost 7 bases, with 13 bases between them. The chain's CDR3 is CASRSRDKNSPLHF. The CDR3, as DNA: TGTGCCAGCAGGTCCCGGGACAAGAATTCACCCCTCCACTTT. Looking up the rest from reference TRBV28 and TRBJ1-6 gives the full variable domain: DVKVTQSSRYLVKRTGEKVFLECVQDMDHENMFWYRQDPGLGLRLIYFSYDVKMKEKGDIPEGYSVSREKKERFSLILESASTNQTSMYLCASRSRDKNSPLHFGNGTRLTVT.

The V gene is TRBV5-1, the J gene TRBJ1-6, with 7 bases matching TRBD1. The CDR3 consists of 13 residues. Germline V gene sequence: CDR1 SGHRS, CDR2 YFSETQ. Unmatched junction bases numbered 5, after V lost 7 bases and J lost 7 bases. The CDR3 is CASRDRQNSPLHF. In DNA form, the CDR3 reads TGCGCCAGCCGGGACAGACAAAATTCACCCCTCCACTTT.

The chain joins TRBV2 to TRBJ2-7, with 9 positions matching TRBD1. J lost 2 bases, V lost 5 bases, and 4 bases had no gene match. This CDR3 contains 14 residues. Germline values: CDR1 SNHLY, CDR2 FYNNEI. The CDR3 sequence is CASSRQGGPYEQYF. The CDR3 DNA reads TGTGCCAGCAGTCGACAGGGGGGGCCCTACGAGCAGTACTTC.

The chain joins TRBV24-1 to TRBJ2-2; 9 bases are shared with TRBD1. Trimming removed 4 bases from V and 6 bases from J; junction bases left unmatched: 11. The CDR3 totals 17 residues. Germline assignment: CDR1 KGHDR and CDR2 SFDVKD. CDR3 protein: CATSDQNRGLPAGELFF. For the CDR3, the DNA is TGTGCCACCAGTGACCAGAACAGGGGGCTGCCTGCCGGGGAGCTGTTTTTT.

V gene TRBV30 combines with J gene TRBJ1-5; 7 nucleotides match TRBD1. The V gene end was trimmed by 4 bases and the J gene end by 0 bases; junction bases not matched to a gene: 6. Germline V gives CDR1 GTSNPN, CDR2 SVGIG (reference sequence). The CDR3 contains 15 residues. CDR3 loop: CAWKGAVYSNQPQHF. The CDR3 DNA is TGTGCCTGGAAGGGGGCCGTCTATAGCAATCAGCCCCAGCATTTT.

V gene TRBV28 combines with J gene TRBJ1-5; weak D call: TRBD1 (5 bases). Germline-derived CDR1 and CDR2 are MDHEN and SYDVKM. The CDR3 runs 13 residues. The V end lost 7 bases, the J end lost 2 bases, and 9 bases lay between the germline ends. The CDR3 is CASKQGGNQPQHF. CDR3 nucleotides: TGTGCCAGCAAGCAGGGTGGCAATCAGCCCCAGCATTTT.

This clone came up a few times. The chain has TRBV7-2 and TRBJ2-7; the D gene is possibly TRBD2 (6 bases). The germline V gene encodes CDR1 SGHTA and CDR2 FQGNSA. This CDR3 spans 16 amino acids. V was pared by 0 bases and J by 2 bases, with 14 bases between. In DNA, the CDR3 is TGTGCCAGCAGCTTAGCGGGCAGCGGAGGGGCCTACGAGCAGTACTTC. This codes for CASSLAGSGGAYEQYF.